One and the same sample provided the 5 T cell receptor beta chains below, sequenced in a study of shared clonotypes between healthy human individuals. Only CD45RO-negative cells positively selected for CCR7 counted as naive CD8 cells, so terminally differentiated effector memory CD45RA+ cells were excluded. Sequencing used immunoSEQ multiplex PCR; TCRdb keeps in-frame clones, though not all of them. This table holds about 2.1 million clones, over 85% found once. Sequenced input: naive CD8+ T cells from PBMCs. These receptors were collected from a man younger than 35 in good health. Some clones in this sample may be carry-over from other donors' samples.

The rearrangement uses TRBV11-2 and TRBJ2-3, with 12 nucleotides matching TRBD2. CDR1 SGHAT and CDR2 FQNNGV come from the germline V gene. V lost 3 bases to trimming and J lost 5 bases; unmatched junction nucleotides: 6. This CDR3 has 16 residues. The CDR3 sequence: CASSFLLAGGGDTQYF. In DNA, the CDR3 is TGTGCCAGCAGCTTCCTACTAGCGGGAGGTGGAGATACGCAGTATTTT. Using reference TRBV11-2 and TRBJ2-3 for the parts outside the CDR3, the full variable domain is EAGVAQSPRYKIIEKRQSVAFWCNPISGHATLYWYQQILGQGPKLLIQFQNNGVVDDSQLPKDRFSAERLKGVDSTLKIQPAKLEDSAVYLCASSFLLAGGGDTQYFGPGTRLTVL.

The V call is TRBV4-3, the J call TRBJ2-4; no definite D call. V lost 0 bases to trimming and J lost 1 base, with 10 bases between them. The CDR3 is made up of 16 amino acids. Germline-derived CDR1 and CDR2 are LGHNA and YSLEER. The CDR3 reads CASSQEQYQAKNIQYF. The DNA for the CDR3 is TGCGCCAGCAGCCAAGAGCAGTATCAGGCCAAAAACATTCAGTACTTC.

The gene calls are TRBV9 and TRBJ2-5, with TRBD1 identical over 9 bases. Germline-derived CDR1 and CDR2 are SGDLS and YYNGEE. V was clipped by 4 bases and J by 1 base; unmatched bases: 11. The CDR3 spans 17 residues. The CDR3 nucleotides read TGTGCCAGCAGCTCTAGACAGGGGGTGACTTCCCAAGAGACCCAGTACTTC. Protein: CASSSRQGVTSQETQYF.

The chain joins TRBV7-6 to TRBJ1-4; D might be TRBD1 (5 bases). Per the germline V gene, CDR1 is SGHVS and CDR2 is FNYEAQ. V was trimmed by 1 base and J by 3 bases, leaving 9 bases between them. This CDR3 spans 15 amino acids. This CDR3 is CASSLDAGSNEKLFF. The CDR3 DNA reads TGTGCCAGCAGCTTAGATGCAGGGTCTAATGAAAAACTGTTTTTT. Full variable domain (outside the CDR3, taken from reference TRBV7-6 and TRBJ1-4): GAGVSQSPRYKVTKRGQDVALRCDPISGHVSLYWYRQALGQGPEFLTYFNYEAQQDKSGLPNDRFSAERPEGSISTLTIQRTEQRDSAMYRCASSLDAGSNEKLFFGSGTQLSVL.

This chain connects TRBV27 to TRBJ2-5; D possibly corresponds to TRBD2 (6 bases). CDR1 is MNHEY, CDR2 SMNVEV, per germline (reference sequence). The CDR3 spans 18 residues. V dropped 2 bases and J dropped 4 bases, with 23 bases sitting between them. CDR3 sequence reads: CASSLVGPRGSSPETQYF. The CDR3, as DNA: TGTGCCAGCAGTTTAGTTGGTCCGCGGGGCTCTTCTCCAGAGACCCAGTACTTC.